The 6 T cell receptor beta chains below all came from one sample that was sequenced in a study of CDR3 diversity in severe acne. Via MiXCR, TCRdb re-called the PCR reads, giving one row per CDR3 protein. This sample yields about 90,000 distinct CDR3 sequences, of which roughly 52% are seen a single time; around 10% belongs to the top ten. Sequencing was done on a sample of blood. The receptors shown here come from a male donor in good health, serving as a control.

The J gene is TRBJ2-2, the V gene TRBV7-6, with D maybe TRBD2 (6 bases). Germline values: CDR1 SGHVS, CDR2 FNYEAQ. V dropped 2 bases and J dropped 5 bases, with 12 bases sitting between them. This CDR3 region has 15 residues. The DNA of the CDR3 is TGTGCCAGCAGCTTACGGGGGACTTGGACCGGGGAGCTGTTTTTT. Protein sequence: CASSLRGTWTGELFF.

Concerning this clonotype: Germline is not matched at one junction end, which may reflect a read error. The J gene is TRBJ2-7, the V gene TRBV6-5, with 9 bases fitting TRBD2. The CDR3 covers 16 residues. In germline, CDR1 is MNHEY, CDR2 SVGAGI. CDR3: CASSESLAGFSYEQYF. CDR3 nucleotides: TGCGCCAGCAGTGAGTCGCTAGCGGGGTTCTCCTACGAGCAGTACTTC.

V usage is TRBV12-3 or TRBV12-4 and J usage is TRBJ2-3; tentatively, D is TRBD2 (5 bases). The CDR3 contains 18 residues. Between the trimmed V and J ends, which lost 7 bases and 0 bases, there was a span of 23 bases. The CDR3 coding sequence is TGTGCCAGCACCCTACCAGGCCTGTGGGAGACCAGCACAGATACGCAGTATTTT. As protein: CASTLPGLWETSTDTQYF.

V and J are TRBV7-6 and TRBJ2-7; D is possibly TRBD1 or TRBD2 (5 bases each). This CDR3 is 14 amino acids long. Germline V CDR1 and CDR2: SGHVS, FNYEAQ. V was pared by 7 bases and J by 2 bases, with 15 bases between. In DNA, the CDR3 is TGTGCCAGCATCCACGGAAGGGGACCCTACGAGCAGTACTTC. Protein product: CASIHGRGPYEQYF.

The CDR3 bases are TGCAGTGCTAGCGGGGCCCTCCGCGAGCAGTACTTC. Translated, it gives CSASGALREQYF. The chain recombines TRBV20-1 with TRBJ2-7, with D perhaps given as TRBD1 or TRBD2 (5 bases each). The CDR3 length is 12 residues. Trimming removed 3 bases from V and 6 bases from J, with 12 bases in between. CDR1 and CDR2 from the germline V gene are DFQATT and SNEGSKA (reference sequence).

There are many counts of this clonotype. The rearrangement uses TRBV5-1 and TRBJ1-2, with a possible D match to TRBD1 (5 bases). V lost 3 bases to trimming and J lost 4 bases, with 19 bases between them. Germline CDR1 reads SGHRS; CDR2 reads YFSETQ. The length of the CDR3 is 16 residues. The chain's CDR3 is CASSWSRDGQGYGYTF. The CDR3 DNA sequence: TGCGCCAGCAGCTGGTCCCGGGACGGGCAGGGCTATGGCTACACCTTC.